The T cell receptor beta chain under discussion was sequenced for a study of CD8+ T cells in alopecia areata (dated by TCRdb to between 2018 and 2020). Notes on the research overall: Treated patients were enrolled in an open-label pilot trial of oral tofacitinib, 5 to 10 mg twice daily, for moderate-to-severe alopecia areata. The RNA source kit depended on sample type: the PAXgene miRNA kit for fixed scalp, the miRNeasy kit for PBMCs, and the RNeasy kit for mouse skin. To study T cell clonal expansion in alopecia areata, the researchers applied high-throughput TCRbeta sequencing to both the C3H/HeJ mouse model and human patients. Scalp tissue and sorted CD4+ and CD8+ peripheral blood T cells from patchy and totalis/universalis alopecia areata patients and from healthy controls were covered by human TCRbeta sequencing. immunoSEQ multiplex PCR using 35 Vbeta forward primers and 13 Jbeta reverse primers was used to amplify TCRbeta CDR3 regions. Patients on tofacitinib were biopsied at baseline and after 4 and 24 weeks of treatment, and several of the patients also had a later scalp biopsy. Patients stayed on tofacitinib for 6 to 18 months and then had 6 months of follow-up off drug so that delayed response and recurrence could be assessed. Clonality in the scalp was compared among normal scalp (n=4), patchy alopecia areata scalp (n=8), and alopecia totalis/universalis scalp (n=8).

The library relied on the immunoSEQ multiplex PCR assay. RNA was extracted from all samples and reverse transcribed into cDNA, which served as template for TCR sequencing. First-strand cDNA was synthesized with SuperScript III using a 2:1 mix of oligo-dT and random hexamers. A synthetic immune receptor repertoire was used to gauge amplification bias, and whatever bias remained was removed computationally. The original pipeline was this. Raw reads were preprocessed to remove errors, and CDR3 was defined according to IMGT conventions as the region from the conserved cysteine to phenylalanine. Clonality was computed by normalizing Shannon entropy by log2 of the number of productive unique TCRs and subtracting the result from 1. Scalp TCRbeta sequences were cross-referenced with sorted blood CD4 and CD8 repertoires so that the CD4 or CD8 identity of scalp clones could be inferred. The clones in this table, taken by TCRdb from immuneACCESS, are in-frame only. Not every clone is retained; where verified, under half of the shortfall comes from an unresolved V gene, and the cause of the rest is unknown. That table gives V, J and clone size, and the DNA gave D and trimming. The sample has 150,000 to 200,000 clones on record, around three fifths of them singletons. In total, the top ten clones hold around 15% of the sample.

This clone was found a few times. The clone's antigen remains unknown. One base away there is no much larger clone; base qualities are not given. Findings and caveats that apply to the study as a whole: Unlike mouse skin, which is dominated by gammadelta T cells, normal human skin has resident alphabeta T cells that are also sequenced, and this complicates analysis of the scalp TCR repertoire. Lesional scalp, especially in alopecia totalis/universalis, showed higher clonality and more expanded CD8+ clones than normal scalp, suggesting antigenic drive. TCR sequences shared between patients were less clear than in mice, possibly partly because of HLA diversity in the patient population.

Including cysteine and phenylalanine, the CDR3 has 15 amino acids. The kept DNA is CDR3 alone, 45 bases in frame from the first base. Trimming takes 6 bases off V and 5 bases off J; junction bases not matched to a gene: 7. CDR1 and CDR2, looked up from the germline V gene (reference sequence), are SEHNR and FQNEAQ. Sample time point, as interpreted from the label and publication: baseline before oral tofacitinib. Peripheral blood and lesional scalp punch biopsies were obtained from patients with alopecia areata. PBMCs were separated by density centrifugation and stained for CD3, CD4 and CD8, after which CD4+ and CD8+ T cells were sorted on a FACSAria.

This clonotype originated in a human donor with alopecia areata. The starting material was CD4+ T cells sorted from blood, obtained at week 0. The V and J segments used are TRBV7-9 and TRBJ2-5; the junction holds 12 bases that match TRBD2. The DNA sequence is given as TGTGCCAGCAGATCCGTCGGGACTAGCGGGGAGACCCAGTACTTC. The encoded protein is CASRSVGTSGETQYF.